The clone carrying this TCR beta chain was detected a few times. Antigen unknown. Germline V lookup: CDR1 KGHSH, CDR2 LQKENI. This CDR3 region has 16 residues. V lost 1 base to trimming and J lost 8 bases, with 18 bases between them. 5'RACE template switching produced TCR cDNA carrying a universal primer site and UMIs. TCRdb reprocessed the 5' RACE reads with MiXCR, giving one entry per CDR3 protein. The sample comprises about 360,000 distinct CDR3 sequences, around 6.4% of which are singletons, and about 15% rests with the top ten. This record comes from a study of T cells after yellow fever vaccination. General study findings and limits: After the booster, roughly 96% of CD4 and approximately 87% of CD8 primary-response clones were re-detected.

The sequence derives from a man aged 25-45 years who received the YFV17D yellow fever vaccine. The specimen comprised PBMCs, sampled 5 days after the yellow fever booster vaccination. The V call is TRBV18, the J call TRBJ2-4; TRBD2 might be the D (5 bases). CDR3 DNA: TGTGCCAGCTCACCACTCGGCGGAGGTTCAAGGGACATTCAGTACTTC. This gives the protein CASSPLGGGSRDIQYF.